This is a list of T cell receptor beta chains from one sample in a study of T cell responses to AZD1222 COVID-19 vaccine. Assay used: immunoSEQ multiplex PCR; TCRdb lists only in-frame clones, some missing. The sample carries some 110,000 clones, about 88% recorded once. Sequenced material: peripheral blood, taken on day 0 of AZD1222 vaccination. All receptors come from an adult in good health. Both conserved end residues are part of each CDR3. D genes are given only for firm matches. Only some rows state a clone size, as once, few, many or a class for expanded clones.

j_call: TRBJ1-2; v_call: TRBV7-8; d_call: NA; clone_size: NA; cdr3_nt: TGTGCCAGCAGCTTCACGTCCGAGGGGTGGGATGGCTACACCTTC; cdr3_aa: CASSFTSEGWDGYTF
j_call: TRBJ2-5; v_call: TRBV5-6; d_call: TRBD2; clone_size: NA; cdr3_nt: TGTGCCAGCAGCTCCTTACTAGCGAATCAAGAGACCCAGTACTTC; cdr3_aa: CASSSLLANQETQYF
j_call: TRBJ2-2; v_call: TRBV15; d_call: TRBD1; clone_size: once; cdr3_nt: TGTGCCACCAGCAGAGGACAGGGAGTCACCGGGGAGCTGTTTTTT; cdr3_aa: CATSRGQGVTGELFF
j_call: TRBJ2-2; v_call: TRBV5-1; d_call: TRBD1; clone_size: NA; cdr3_nt: TGCGCCAGCAGTCTCCGGGACAGGAACACCGGGGAGCTGTTTTTT; cdr3_aa: CASSLRDRNTGELFF
j_call: TRBJ2-1; v_call: TRBV11-2; d_call: NA; clone_size: NA; cdr3_nt: TGTGCCAGCAGCTTAGGCCTACAAAATGAGCAGTTCTTC; cdr3_aa: CASSLGLQNEQFF
j_call: TRBJ2-4; v_call: TRBV6-2/TRBV6-3; d_call: TRBD1; clone_size: few; cdr3_nt: TGTGCCAGCAGTCTAAGGCAGGGGGTCAAAAACATTCAGTACTTC; cdr3_aa: CASSLRQGVKNIQYF
j_call: TRBJ1-4; v_call: TRBV29-1; d_call: NA; clone_size: NA; cdr3_nt: TGCAGCGTTGGTAACCGAAATGAAAAACTGTTTTTT; cdr3_aa: CSVGNRNEKLFF
j_call: TRBJ2-3; v_call: TRBV19; d_call: NA; clone_size: once; cdr3_nt: TGTGCCAGTTCCAGATACGGGGAATCCACAGATACGCAGTATTTT; cdr3_aa: CASSRYGESTDTQYF
j_call: TRBJ2-7; v_call: TRBV9; d_call: NA; clone_size: NA; cdr3_nt: TGTGCCAGCAGCGCCCTAGACAGTGTCTACGAGCAGTACTTC; cdr3_aa: CASSALDSVYEQYF
j_call: TRBJ2-5; v_call: TRBV10-2; d_call: NA; clone_size: NA; cdr3_nt: TGCGCCAGCATGGGGGCGGGAGAGACCCAGTACTTC; cdr3_aa: CASMGAGETQYF
j_call: TRBJ2-3; v_call: TRBV4-1; d_call: TRBD2; clone_size: NA; cdr3_nt: TGCGCCAGCAGCCAAACCTACCCCACTAGCGGGACAGATACGCAGTATTTT; cdr3_aa: CASSQTYPTSGTDTQYF
j_call: TRBJ2-1; v_call: TRBV4-3; d_call: NA; clone_size: NA; cdr3_nt: TGCGCCAGCAGCCAAGCTAGGGGCACAACTTACAATGAGCAGTTCTTC; cdr3_aa: CASSQARGTTYNEQFF
j_call: TRBJ1-2; v_call: TRBV7-2; d_call: TRBD1; clone_size: NA; cdr3_nt: TGTGCCAGCAGCGGGGGGGCAGGGGGTGTTTATGGCTACACCTTC; cdr3_aa: CASSGGAGGVYGYTF
j_call: TRBJ2-2; v_call: TRBV5-1; d_call: NA; clone_size: NA; cdr3_nt: TGCGCCAGCAGCTTGGAGCCGAGCACCGGGGAGCTGTTTTTT; cdr3_aa: CASSLEPSTGELFF
j_call: TRBJ1-1; v_call: TRBV20-1; d_call: NA; clone_size: NA; cdr3_nt: TGCAGTGTAATCAGGGGACCTGAAGCTTTCTTT; cdr3_aa: CSVIRGPEAFF
j_call: TRBJ1-5; v_call: TRBV4-1; d_call: NA; clone_size: NA; cdr3_nt: TGCGCCAGCAGCCAAGGACAGGTCGGGAAAAACAATCAGCCCCAGCATTTT; cdr3_aa: CASSQGQVGKNNQPQHF
j_call: TRBJ2-2; v_call: TRBV7-3; d_call: TRBD2; clone_size: NA; cdr3_nt: TGTGCCAGCAGCTCCGGGACTAGAAACACCGGGGAGCTGTTTTTT; cdr3_aa: CASSSGTRNTGELFF
j_call: TRBJ2-5; v_call: TRBV6-5; d_call: NA; clone_size: few; cdr3_nt: TGTGCCAGCAGTCTTGATTCAGGGAACGGTGAGACCCAGTACTTC; cdr3_aa: CASSLDSGNGETQYF
j_call: TRBJ1-2; v_call: TRBV18; d_call: TRBD1; clone_size: once; cdr3_nt: TGTGCCAGCTCAGTCCGGGACAGGGAAAACTATGGCTACACCTTC; cdr3_aa: CASSVRDRENYGYTF
j_call: TRBJ2-2; v_call: TRBV6-7; d_call: NA; clone_size: NA; cdr3_nt: TGTGCCAGCAGTTACGGCAGGGGCGGAACCGGGGAGCTGTTTTTT; cdr3_aa: CASSYGRGGTGELFF
j_call: TRBJ1-4; v_call: TRBV28; d_call: NA; clone_size: NA; cdr3_nt: TGTGCCAGCAGTAAAGTACCCAACACCCGGGAAAAACTGTTTTTT; cdr3_aa: CASSKVPNTREKLFF
j_call: TRBJ2-7; v_call: TRBV19; d_call: TRBD1; clone_size: NA; cdr3_nt: TGTGCCAGTAGTATTCGGCTTGGACAGGTTACACCCTACGAGCAGTACTTC; cdr3_aa: CASSIRLGQVTPYEQYF
j_call: TRBJ1-2; v_call: TRBV7-2; d_call: NA; clone_size: NA; cdr3_nt: TGTGCCAGCAGCCTGCTTTTGGTCAACCCTTCTTATGGCTACACCTTC; cdr3_aa: CASSLLLVNPSYGYTF
j_call: TRBJ1-5; v_call: TRBV28; d_call: NA; clone_size: NA; cdr3_nt: TGTGCCACGTTTGGGGCCCTACCAAATCAGCCCCAGCATTTT; cdr3_aa: CATFGALPNQPQHF
j_call: TRBJ2-7; v_call: TRBV10-3; d_call: NA; clone_size: NA; cdr3_nt: TGTGCCATCAGCAGGGCGGGTGGTGGAGGTGGGGAGCAGTACTTC; cdr3_aa: CAISRAGGGGGEQYF
j_call: TRBJ2-4; v_call: TRBV11-2; d_call: TRBD1; clone_size: once; cdr3_nt: TGTGCCAGCAGCTCAGACAGGGTTGGAAACATTCAGTACTTC; cdr3_aa: CASSSDRVGNIQYF
j_call: TRBJ1-3; v_call: TRBV7-8; d_call: TRBD1; clone_size: NA; cdr3_nt: TGTGCCAGCAGCCGAGACAGGGAGGCTGGAAACACCATATATTTT; cdr3_aa: CASSRDREAGNTIYF
j_call: TRBJ2-7; v_call: TRBV27; d_call: TRBD2; clone_size: NA; cdr3_nt: TGTGCCAGCAGGCCCACTAGCGGGATCTCCTACGAGCAGTACTTC; cdr3_aa: CASRPTSGISYEQYF
j_call: TRBJ2-2; v_call: TRBV19; d_call: TRBD2; clone_size: NA; cdr3_nt: TGTGCCAGTACCCCCGGGGGACTAGCGGGGGGGACCGGGGAGCTGTTTTTT; cdr3_aa: CASTPGGLAGGTGELFF
j_call: TRBJ2-3; v_call: TRBV7-7; d_call: TRBD2; clone_size: NA; cdr3_nt: TGTGCTAGCAGCTTGGGGACTAGCGGGGTAGATACGCAGTATTTT; cdr3_aa: CASSLGTSGVDTQYF
j_call: TRBJ1-2; v_call: TRBV11-2; d_call: NA; clone_size: NA; cdr3_nt: TGTGCCAGCAGCTCCCTCGTGTCGGGTCTTGGCTACACCTTC; cdr3_aa: CASSSLVSGLGYTF